This section outlines one T cell receptor (beta chain) sequence together with its context. The antigen is undetermined. The sample is drawn from a study of T cell responses to AZD1222 COVID-19 vaccine. Findings and limits, study-wide: Repertoires were sampled only after the peak T cell response. Females made up more of the donors, who were largely white British, and clonal diversity may have come out too low. Spike-specific TCR breadth and depth were elevated following two AZD1222 doses.

The data were produced by immunoSEQ multiplex PCR, yet TCRdb's version contains in-frame clones alone and is incomplete. The table lists fewer than 120,000 clones, roughly 90% of them singletons. CDR1 and CDR2 from the germline V gene are MRHNA and SNTAGT. This CDR3 has 17 amino acids. Trimming stripped 3 bases from V and 2 bases from J, with 17 bases between. The source was peripheral blood, collected 28 days after the second AZD1222 dose. The TCR comes from an adult who received the AZD1222 COVID-19 vaccine. V usage is TRBV6-4 and J usage is TRBJ1-5; D gene unclear. The CDR3 protein is CASSDHTRLPRNQPQHF. Here the CDR3 DNA reads TGTGCCAGCAGTGATCACACTCGGTTACCTCGCAATCAGCCCCAGCATTTT.